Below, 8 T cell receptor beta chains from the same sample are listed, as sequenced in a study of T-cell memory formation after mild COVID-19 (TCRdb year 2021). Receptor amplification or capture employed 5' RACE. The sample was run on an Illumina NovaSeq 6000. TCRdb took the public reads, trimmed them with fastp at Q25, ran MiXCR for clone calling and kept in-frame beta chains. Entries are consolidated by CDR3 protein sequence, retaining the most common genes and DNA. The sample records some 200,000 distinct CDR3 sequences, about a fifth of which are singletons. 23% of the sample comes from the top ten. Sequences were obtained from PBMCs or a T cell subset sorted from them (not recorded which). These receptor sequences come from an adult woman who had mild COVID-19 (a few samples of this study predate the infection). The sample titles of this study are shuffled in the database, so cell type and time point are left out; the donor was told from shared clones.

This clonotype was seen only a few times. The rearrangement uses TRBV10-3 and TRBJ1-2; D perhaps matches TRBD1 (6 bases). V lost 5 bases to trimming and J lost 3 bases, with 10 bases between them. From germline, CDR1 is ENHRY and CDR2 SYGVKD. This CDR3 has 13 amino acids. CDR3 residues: CAISPSGDYGYTF. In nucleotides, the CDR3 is TGTGCCATCAGTCCTTCAGGGGACTATGGCTACACCTTC.

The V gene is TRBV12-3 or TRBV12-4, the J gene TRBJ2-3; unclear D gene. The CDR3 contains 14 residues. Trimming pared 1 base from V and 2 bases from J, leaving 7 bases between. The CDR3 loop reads CASSLGPITDTQYF. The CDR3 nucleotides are TGTGCCAGCAGTTTAGGCCCCATCACAGATACGCAGTATTTT.

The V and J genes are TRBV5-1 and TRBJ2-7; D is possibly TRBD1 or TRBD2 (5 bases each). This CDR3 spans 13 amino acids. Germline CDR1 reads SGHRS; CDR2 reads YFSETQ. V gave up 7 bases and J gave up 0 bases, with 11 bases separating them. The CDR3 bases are TGCGCCAGCGCTTGGGACCTCTCCTACGAGCAGTACTTC. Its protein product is CASAWDLSYEQYF. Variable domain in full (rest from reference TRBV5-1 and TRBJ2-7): KAGVTQTPRYLIKTRGQQVTLSCSPISGHRSVSWYQQTPGQGLQFLFEYFSETQRNKGNFPGRFSGRQFSNSRSEMNVSTLELGDSALYLCASAWDLSYEQYFGPGTRLTVT.

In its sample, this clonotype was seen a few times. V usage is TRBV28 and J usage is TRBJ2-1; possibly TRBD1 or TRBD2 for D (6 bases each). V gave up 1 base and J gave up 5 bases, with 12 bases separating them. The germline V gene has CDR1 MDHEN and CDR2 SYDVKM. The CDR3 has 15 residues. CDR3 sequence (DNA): TGTGCCAGCAGTTTATCCCCGGGGGACAACAATGAGCAGTTCTTC. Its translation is CASSLSPGDNNEQFF.

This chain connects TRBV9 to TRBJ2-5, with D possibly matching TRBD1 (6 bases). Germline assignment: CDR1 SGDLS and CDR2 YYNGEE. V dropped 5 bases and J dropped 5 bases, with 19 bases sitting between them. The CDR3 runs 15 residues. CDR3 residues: CASSDQGGAGETQYF. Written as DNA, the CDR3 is TGTGCCAGCAGTGATCAAGGGGGAGCCGGGGAGACCCAGTACTTC.

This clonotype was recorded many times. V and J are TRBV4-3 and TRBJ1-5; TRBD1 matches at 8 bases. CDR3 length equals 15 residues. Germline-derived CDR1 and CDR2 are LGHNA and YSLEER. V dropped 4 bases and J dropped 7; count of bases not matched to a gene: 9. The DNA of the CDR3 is TGCGCCAGCAGCCTTGACAGGGGACTTGAGCAGCCCCAGCATTTT. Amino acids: CASSLDRGLEQPQHF.

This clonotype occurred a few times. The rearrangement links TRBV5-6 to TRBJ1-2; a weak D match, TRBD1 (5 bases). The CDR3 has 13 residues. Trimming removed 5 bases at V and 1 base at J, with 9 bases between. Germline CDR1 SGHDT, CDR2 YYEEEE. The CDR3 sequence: CASSFRGNYGYTF. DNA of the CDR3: TGTGCCAGCAGTTTTAGGGGTAACTATGGCTACACCTTC. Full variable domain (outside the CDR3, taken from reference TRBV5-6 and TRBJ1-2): DAGVTQSPTHLIKTRGQQVTLRCSPKSGHDTVSWYQQALGQGPQFIFQYYEEEERQRGNFPDRFSGHQFPNYSSELNVNALLLGDSALYLCASSFRGNYGYTFGSGTRLTVV.

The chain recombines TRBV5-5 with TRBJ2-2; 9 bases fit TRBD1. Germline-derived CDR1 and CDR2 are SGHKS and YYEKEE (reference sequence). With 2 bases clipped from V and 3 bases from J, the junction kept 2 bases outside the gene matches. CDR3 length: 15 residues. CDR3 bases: TGTGCCAGCAGCTTACGACAGGGGGACACCGGGGAGCTGTTTTTT. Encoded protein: CASSLRQGDTGELFF.